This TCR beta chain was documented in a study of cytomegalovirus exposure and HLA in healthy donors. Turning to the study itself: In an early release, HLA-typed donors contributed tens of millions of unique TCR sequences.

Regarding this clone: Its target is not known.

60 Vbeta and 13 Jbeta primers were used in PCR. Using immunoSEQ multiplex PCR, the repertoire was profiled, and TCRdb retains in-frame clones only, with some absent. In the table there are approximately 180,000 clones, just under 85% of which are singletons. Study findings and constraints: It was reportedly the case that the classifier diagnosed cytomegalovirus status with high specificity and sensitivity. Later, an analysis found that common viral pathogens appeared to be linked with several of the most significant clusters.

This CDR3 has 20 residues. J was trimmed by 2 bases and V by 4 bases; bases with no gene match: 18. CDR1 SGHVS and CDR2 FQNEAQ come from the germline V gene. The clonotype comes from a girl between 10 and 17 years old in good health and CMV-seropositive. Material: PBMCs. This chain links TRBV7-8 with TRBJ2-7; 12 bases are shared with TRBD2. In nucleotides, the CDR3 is TGTGCCAGCAGCTACCGAATCCCAGTGACTAGCGGGGGAATTACCTACGAGCAGTACTTC. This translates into CASSYRIPVTSGGITYEQYF.